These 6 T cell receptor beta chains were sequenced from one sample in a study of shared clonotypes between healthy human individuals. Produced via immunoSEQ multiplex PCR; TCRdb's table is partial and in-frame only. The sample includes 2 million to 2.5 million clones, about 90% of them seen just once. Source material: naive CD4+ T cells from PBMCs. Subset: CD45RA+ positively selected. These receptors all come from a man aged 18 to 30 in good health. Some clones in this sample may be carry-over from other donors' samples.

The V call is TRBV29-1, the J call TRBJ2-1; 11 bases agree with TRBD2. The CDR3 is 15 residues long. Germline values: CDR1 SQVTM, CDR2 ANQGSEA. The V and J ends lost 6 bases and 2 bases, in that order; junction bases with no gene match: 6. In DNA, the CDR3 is TGCAGCGTAATGGGACTAGCGGCTACCTACAATGAGCAGTTCTTC. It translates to CSVMGLAATYNEQFF.

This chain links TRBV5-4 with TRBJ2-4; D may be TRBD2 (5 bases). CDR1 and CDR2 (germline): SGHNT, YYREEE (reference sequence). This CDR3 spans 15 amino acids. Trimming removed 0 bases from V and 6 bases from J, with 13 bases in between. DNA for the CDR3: TGTGCCAGCAGCTTGGGTGGAGTGGCGGGAAACATTCAGTACTTC. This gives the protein CASSLGGVAGNIQYF.

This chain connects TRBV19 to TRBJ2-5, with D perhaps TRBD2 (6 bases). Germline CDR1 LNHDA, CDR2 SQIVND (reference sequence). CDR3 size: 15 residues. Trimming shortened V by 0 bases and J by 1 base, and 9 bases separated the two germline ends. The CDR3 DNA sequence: TGTGCCAGTAGTATAGATCTGCGGGGCCAAGAGACCCAGTACTTC. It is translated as CASSIDLRGQETQYF.

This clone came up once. The CDR3 DNA reads as TGCGCCAGCAGTGGGGCCCGGACGTCTGAAGCTTTCTTT. This sequence encodes CASSGARTSEAFF. This rearrangement joins TRBV10-1 to TRBJ1-1; D is ambiguous. Germline-derived CDR1 and CDR2 are WNHNN and SYGVQD (reference sequence). The V gene lost 4 bases and the J gene lost 6 bases, with 12 bases spanning the gap. This CDR3 has 13 residues.

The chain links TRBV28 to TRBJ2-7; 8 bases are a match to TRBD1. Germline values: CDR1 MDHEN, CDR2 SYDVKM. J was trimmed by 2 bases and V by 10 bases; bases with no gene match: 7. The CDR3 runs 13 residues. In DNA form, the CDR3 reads TGTGCCACCGGACAGGGTGCAACCTACGAGCAGTACTTC. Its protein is CATGQGATYEQYF.

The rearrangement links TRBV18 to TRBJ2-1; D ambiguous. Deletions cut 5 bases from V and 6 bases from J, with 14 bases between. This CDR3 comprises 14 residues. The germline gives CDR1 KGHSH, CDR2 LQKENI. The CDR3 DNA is TGTGCCAGCTCAGGATTAGCAATCGGCAATGAGCAGTTCTTC. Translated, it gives CASSGLAIGNEQFF.